This T cell receptor (beta chain) was captured by sequencing in a study of cytomegalovirus exposure and HLA in healthy donors. Findings and caveats of the study: A later analysis appeared to link common viral pathogens to several of the most significant clusters.

Germline CDR1 and CDR2: MGHDK and SYGVNS. V lost 5 bases to trimming and J lost 0 bases; unmatched junction nucleotides: 5. CDR3 length: 15 amino acids. The PCR was carried out with 60 Vbeta primers and 13 Jbeta primers. Sequencing was performed with immunoSEQ multiplex PCR; in TCRdb, only in-frame clones are kept and a portion is missing. The sample records 200,000 or so clones, over 65% being singletons. Comment on this clone: The antigen remains undetermined.

Material for sequencing was PBMCs. The chain has TRBV25-1 and TRBJ2-3; TRBD1 matches 7 bases. The clonotype was recovered from a human donor in good health. CDR3 in DNA: TGTGCCAGCAGTCGGACAGGTGCTAGCACAGATACGCAGTATTTT. This gives the protein CASSRTGASTDTQYF. Full variable domain (rest looked up from reference TRBV25-1 and TRBJ2-3): EADIYQTPRYLVIGTGKKITLECSQTMGHDKMYWYQQDPGMELHLIHYSYGVNSTEKGDLSSESTVSRIRTEHFPLTLESARPSHTSQYLCASSRTGASTDTQYFGPGTRLTVL.